The 4 T cell receptor beta chains below come from one sample, sequenced in a study of Ad26.COV2.S vaccination and SARS-CoV-2 variants. Repertoires were generated with immunoSEQ multiplex PCR, while TCRdb's copy carries only in-frame clones and drops some. The data hold roughly 380,000 clones, with around 86% observed a single time. Specified treatment: some 19 received Ad26.COV2.S at low or high dose, single or two shots; about 5 received placebo; per-sample allocation not given. It was on day 63 after the first vaccine or placebo injection that samples were taken. The material sequenced was peripheral blood, taken in a trial of Ad26.COV2.S vaccine versus placebo. These receptors were taken from a person aged 18 to 65 who received the Ad26.COV2.S COVID-19 vaccine or a placebo.

V and J are TRBV5-4 and TRBJ2-3; D call uncertain. The CDR3 consists of 11 residues. Germline-derived CDR1 and CDR2 are SGHNT and YYREEE (reference sequence). V shed 10 bases and J shed 1 base, with 7 bases lying between them. This CDR3 reads CAVLRTDTQYF. In DNA form, the CDR3 reads TGTGCCGTCCTTCGCACAGATACGCAGTATTTT. Drawing the rest from reference TRBV5-4 and TRBJ2-3, the complete variable domain is ETGVTQSPTHLIKTRGQQVTLRCSSQSGHNTVSWYQQALGQGPQFIFQYYREEENGRGNFPPRFSGLQFPNYSSELNVNALELDDSALYLCAVLRTDTQYFGPGTRLTVL.

V and J are TRBV5-1 and TRBJ2-7, with 10 bases matching TRBD1. Germline CDR1 is SGHRS and CDR2 is YFSETQ. Trimming removed 3 bases from V and 3 bases from J; junction bases left unmatched: 6. There are 15 residues in the CDR3. CDR3 in amino acids: CASSSLGTGDYEQYF. DNA for the CDR3: TGCGCCAGCAGCTCCCTGGGGACAGGGGACTACGAGCAGTACTTC.

The V gene is TRBV6-5, the J gene TRBJ1-2; 8 bases align to TRBD1. The CDR3 loop spans 15 amino acids. CDR1 is MNHEY and CDR2 is SVGAGI in the germline V gene. V shed 5 bases and J 3 bases; nucleotides not matched to a gene: 8. Written as DNA, the CDR3 is TGTGCCAGCAGTAGTACAGGGGGATCATACTATGGCTACACCTTC. Translated, it gives CASSSTGGSYYGYTF.

About this clone: The sample holds other DNA sequences that translate to the same CDR3. This chain joins TRBV18 and TRBJ2-2; D is undetermined. Trimming removed 3 bases from V and 3 bases from J, with 2 bases in between. This CDR3 has 12 amino acids. In germline, CDR1 is KGHSH, CDR2 LQKENI. DNA of the CDR3: TGTGCCAGCTCACCCGACACCGGGGAGCTGTTTTTT. Its translation: CASSPDTGELFF.